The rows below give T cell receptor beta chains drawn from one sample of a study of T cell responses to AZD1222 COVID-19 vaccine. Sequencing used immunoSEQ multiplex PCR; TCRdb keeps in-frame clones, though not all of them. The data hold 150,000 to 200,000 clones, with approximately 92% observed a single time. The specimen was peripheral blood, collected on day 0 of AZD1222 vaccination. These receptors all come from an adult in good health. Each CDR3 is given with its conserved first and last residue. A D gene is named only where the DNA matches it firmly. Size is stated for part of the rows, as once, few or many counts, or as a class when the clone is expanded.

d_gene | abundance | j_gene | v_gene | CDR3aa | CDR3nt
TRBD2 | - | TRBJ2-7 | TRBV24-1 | CATSAPSTSGGGYEQYF | TGTGCCACCAGTGCCCCCTCGACTAGCGGGGGGGGCTACGAGCAGTACTTC
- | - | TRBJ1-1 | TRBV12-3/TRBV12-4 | CASRMWNTEAFF | TGTGCCAGCCGTATGTGGAACACTGAAGCTTTCTTT
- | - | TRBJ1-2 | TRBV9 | CASSVVSGDGPYGYTF | TGTGCCAGCAGCGTAGTTTCAGGGGACGGGCCATATGGCTACACCTTC
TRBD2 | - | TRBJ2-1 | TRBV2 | CASRAGTSGARDEQFF | TGTGCCAGCAGAGCTGGGACTAGCGGGGCCAGGGATGAGCAGTTCTTC
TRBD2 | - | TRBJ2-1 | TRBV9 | CASSVVSGSTYNEQFF | TGTGCCAGCAGCGTAGTTAGCGGGAGCACCTACAATGAGCAGTTCTTC
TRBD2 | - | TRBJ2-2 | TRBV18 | CASSSGLVTGELFF | TGTGCCAGCTCATCGGGACTAGTAACCGGGGAGCTGTTTTTT
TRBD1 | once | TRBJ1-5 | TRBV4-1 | CASSPGQGNQPQHF | TGCGCCAGCAGCCCGGGACAGGGGAATCAGCCCCAGCATTTT
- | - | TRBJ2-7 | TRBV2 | CASSREGSSYEQYF | TGTGCCAGCAGTAGAGAGGGCTCTTCCTACGAGCAGTACTTC
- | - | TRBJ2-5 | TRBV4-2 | CASSQDVIGLQYF | TGTGCCAGCAGCCAAGACGTCATCGGACTCCAGTACTTC
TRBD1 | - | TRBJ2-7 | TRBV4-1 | CASSLVTGSYEQYF | TGCGCCAGTAGCCTCGTGACAGGGTCCTACGAGCAGTACTTC
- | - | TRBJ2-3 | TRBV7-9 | CASRLAAQTTDTQYF | TGTGCCAGCAGGCTGGCCGCTCAAACCACAGATACGCAGTATTTT
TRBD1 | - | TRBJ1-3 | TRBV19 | CASRTGTGVSGNTIYF | TGTGCCAGTAGAACCGGGACAGGGGTCTCTGGAAACACCATATATTTT
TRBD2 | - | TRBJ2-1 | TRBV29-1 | CSVGGGGAGWLYEQFF | TGCAGCGTTGGTGGCGGGGGGGCAGGTTGGCTGTATGAGCAGTTCTTC
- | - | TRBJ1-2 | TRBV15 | CATSRGRVGTLYGYTF | TGTGCCACCAGCAGAGGCAGGGTTGGGACTCTCTATGGCTACACCTTC
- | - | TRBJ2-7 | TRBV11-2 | CASSLDGLGLSSYEQYF | TGTGCCAGCAGCTTAGATGGGCTAGGCCTCTCCTCCTACGAGCAGTACTTC
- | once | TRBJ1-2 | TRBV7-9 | CASSLGTIYGYTF | TGTGCCAGCAGCTTAGGGACAATATATGGCTACACCTTC